These T cell receptor beta chains were read from a single sample in a study of T cells in Graves' hyperthyroidism and ophthalmopathy. TCRdb re-derived calls from the multiplex PCR reads in MiXCR, one entry per CDR3 protein. The table has about 380,000 distinct CDR3 sequences, approximately 13% seen once; the top ten hold less than 25%. Source material: blood. The source is a man between 25 and 39 years old with Graves' hyperthyroidism that later progressed to Graves' ophthalmopathy. CDR3s include the opening cysteine and the closing phenylalanine or tryptophan. A D gene is named only where the DNA matches it firmly. Size is stated for part of the rows, as once, few or many counts, or as a class when the clone is expanded.

clone_size	d_call	v_call	j_call	cdr3_nt	cdr3_aa
.	.	TRBV11-2	TRBJ2-6	TGTGCCAGCAGCCTGGGGGTGGGGGGGGCCAACGTCCTGACTTTC	CASSLGVGGANVLTF
many	TRBD1	TRBV7-9	TRBJ1-4	TGTGCCAGCAGCTTCGGACAGGCAACTAATGAAAAACTGTTTTTT	CASSFGQATNEKLFF
.	TRBD2	TRBV4-1	TRBJ2-2	TGCGCCAGCAGCCCCTCGTTACTCGGGGGGGGGACCGGGGAGCTGTTTTTT	CASSPSLLGGGTGELFF
many	.	TRBV2	TRBJ2-3	TGTGCCAGCAGTACTTTACCAGATACGCAGTATTTT	CASSTLPDTQYF
few	TRBD1	TRBV3-1	TRBJ2-5	TGTGCCAGCAGCTCGGGACAGGGTTACCAAGAGACCCAGTACTTC	CASSSGQGYQETQYF
many	.	TRBV7-9	TRBJ1-5	TGTGCCAGCAGCGGGGACGGCAGGGGCCTAAGTCTCGGAGGGAGCAATCAGCCCCAGCATTTT	CASSGDGRGLSLGGSNQPQHF
many	.	TRBV12-3/TRBV12-4	TRBJ1-1	TGTGCCAGCAGTCCTTCGGGGCGATACACTGAAGCTTTCTTT	CASSPSGRYTEAFF
many	TRBD2	TRBV6-5	TRBJ2-1	TGTGCCAGCAGTTACGGGACTAGTGCGTACAATGAGCAGTTCTTC	CASSYGTSAYNEQFF
.	TRBD1	TRBV6-1	TRBJ2-5	TGTGCCAGCAGTCCCGGACAGGCCCCCTTTGGAGAGACCCAGTACTTC	CASSPGQAPFGETQYF
many	.	TRBV11-2	TRBJ1-6	TGTGCCAGCAGGTCAAACTCCTATAATTCACCCCTCCACTTT	CASRSNSYNSPLHF